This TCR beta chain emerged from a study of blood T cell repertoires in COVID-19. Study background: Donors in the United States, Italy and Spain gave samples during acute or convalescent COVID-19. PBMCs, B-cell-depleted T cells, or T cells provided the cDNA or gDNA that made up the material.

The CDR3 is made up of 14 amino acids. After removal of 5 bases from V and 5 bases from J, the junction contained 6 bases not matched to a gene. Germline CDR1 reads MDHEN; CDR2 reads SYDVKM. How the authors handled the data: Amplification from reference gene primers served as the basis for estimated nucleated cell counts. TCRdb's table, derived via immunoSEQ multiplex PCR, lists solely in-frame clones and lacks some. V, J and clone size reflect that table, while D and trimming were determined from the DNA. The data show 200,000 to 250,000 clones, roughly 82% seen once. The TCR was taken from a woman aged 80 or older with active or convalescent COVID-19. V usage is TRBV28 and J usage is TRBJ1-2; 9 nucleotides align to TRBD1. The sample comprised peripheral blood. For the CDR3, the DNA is TGTGCCAGCAGTCCGTTCGGACAGGGGTATGGCTACACCTTC. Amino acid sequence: CASSPFGQGYGYTF.